The present T cell receptor (beta chain) was sequenced within a study of T cells in Graves' hyperthyroidism and ophthalmopathy. TCR beta CDR3 regions were amplified from RNA. The primer set for the first-round RT-PCR of the TCR CDR3 was HTBI. TCRdb redid the calling of the multiplex PCR reads with MiXCR, one entry per CDR3 protein. The table records 490,000 or so distinct CDR3 sequences, around 15% of them present only once. This clonotype was detected ten times or more. The CDR3 has 11 residues. CDR1 SGHKS and CDR2 YYEKEE come from the germline V gene (reference sequence). Trimming took off 4 bases at V and 10 bases at J, with 11 bases between the two ends.

This clonotype originated in a woman younger than 45 with Graves' ophthalmopathy. This rearrangement joins TRBV5-5 to TRBJ1-1; D ambiguous. Sequencing input: blood. The DNA for the CDR3 is TGTGCCAGCAGCGCCTTGACCGGAGCTTTCTTT. Its translation: CASSALTGAFF.